These 20 T cell receptor beta chains were all obtained from the same sample, sequenced in a study of T cells in narcolepsy. The data were produced by immunoSEQ multiplex PCR, yet TCRdb's version contains in-frame clones alone and is incomplete. The sample lists fewer than 20,000 clones, 85% occurring once. Sequences were obtained from memory (CD45RA-) CD4+ T cells from blood. These receptors came from a human donor in good health.

The chain recombines TRBV19 with TRBJ2-7, with D unclear. This CDR3 has 16 residues. V was shortened by 5 bases and J by 6 bases, with 23 bases between the two germline ends. Germline V lookup: CDR1 LNHDA, CDR2 SQIVND (reference sequence). Here the CDR3 reads CASSFSPGPSASEQYF. The DNA of the CDR3 is TGTGCCAGTAGTTTCAGTCCGGGTCCCTCCGCTTCCGAGCAGTACTTC.

This clone appeared once. The chain couples TRBV6-6 to TRBJ2-5; possible D gene TRBD1, 5 bases. Germline CDR1 reads MNHNY; CDR2 reads SVGAGI (reference sequence). Deletions cut 8 bases from V and 5 bases from J, with 18 bases between. The CDR3 is 14 amino acids. CDR3 region: CASGVQVNGETQYF. Written as DNA, the CDR3 is TGTGCCAGCGGGGTACAGGTAAACGGTGAGACCCAGTACTTC.

The sample holds a few counts of this clone. The V and J genes are TRBV2 and TRBJ2-5, with 13 bases that match TRBD2. This CDR3 is 15 amino acids long. Germline V gene lookup returns CDR1 SNHLY and CDR2 FYNNEI. The junction had 7 bases not matched to a gene; V was cut back by 7 bases and J by 5 bases. Here the CDR3 DNA reads TGTGCCAGCAAGGAACTAGCGGGGGGGTACGAGACCCAGTACTTC. It encodes CASKELAGGYETQYF.

The rearrangement uses TRBV6-5 and TRBJ1-5, with D perhaps matching TRBD1 (5 bases). The CDR3 loop spans 11 amino acids. Looked up from germline, CDR1 is MNHEY and CDR2 is SVGAGI. Deletions cut 10 bases from V and 7 bases from J, with 11 bases between. As DNA, the CDR3 is TGTGCCATTGGGAGGGGACAGCCCCAGCATTTT. Protein sequence: CAIGRGQPQHF.

A few counts support this clone. CDR3 sequence reads: CSVGTFEAFF. The CDR3 nucleotides read TGCAGCGTGGGTACATTTGAAGCTTTCTTT. The chain joins TRBV29-1 to TRBJ1-1, with D uncertain. CDR1 and CDR2 from the germline V gene are SQVTM and ANQGSEA. Trimming shortened V by 6 bases and J by 7 bases, and 9 bases separated the two germline ends. This CDR3 contains 10 residues.

V gene TRBV5-6 combines with J gene TRBJ2-1; 10 bases map to TRBD2. The germline gives CDR1 SGHDT, CDR2 YYEEEE. There are 17 residues in the CDR3. The V gene end was trimmed by 3 bases and the J gene end by 3 bases; junction bases not matched to a gene: 9. DNA of the CDR3: TGTGCCAGCAGCTACATTTTAGCGGGAGGCGGCTACAATGAGCAGTTCTTC. This encodes CASSYILAGGGYNEQFF.

The gene calls are TRBV4-3 and TRBJ2-1; D unresolved. The CDR3 loop spans 15 amino acids. The germline V gene has CDR1 LGHNA and CDR2 YSLEER. The V gene lost 1 base and the J gene lost 0 bases, with 7 bases spanning the gap. CDR3 sequence reads: CASSQGPSSYNEQFF. In DNA, the CDR3 is TGCGCCAGCAGCCAAGGGCCGAGCTCCTACAATGAGCAGTTCTTC.

The chain joins TRBV5-8 to TRBJ1-6; possible D gene TRBD1, 5 bases. V was cut by 4 bases and J by 13 bases, with 21 bases left in between. This CDR3 is 15 amino acids long. Germline V gene data show CDR1 as SGHTS and CDR2 as YDEGEE. Written as DNA, the CDR3 is TGTGCCAGCAGCGGATCCAGGGAAGGTATTAACCCCCTCCACTTT. It codes for CASSGSREGINPLHF.

The chain joins TRBV11-2 to TRBJ2-5; D is ambiguous. V shed 2 bases and J shed 5 bases, with 12 bases lying between them. CDR1 is SGHAT, CDR2 FQNNGV, per germline. CDR3 size: 14 residues. Here the CDR3 reads CASSLSISRETQYF. The CDR3, as DNA: TGTGCCAGCAGCTTATCTATCTCAAGGGAGACCCAGTACTTC.

The V call is TRBV18, the J call TRBJ1-4, with D perhaps TRBD1 (5 bases). Trimming stripped 1 base from V and 8 bases from J, with 11 bases between. This CDR3 has 14 residues. Germline-derived CDR1 and CDR2 are KGHSH and LQKENI. The CDR3, as DNA: TGTGCCAGCTCACCACGGCAGGGATCCGAAAAACTGTTTTTT. The encoded protein is CASSPRQGSEKLFF.

The chain has TRBV5-4 and TRBJ1-2; D gene unclear. Between the trimmed V and J ends, which lost 7 bases and 0 bases, there was a span of 19 bases. Germline lookup yields CDR1 SGHNT and CDR2 YYREEE (reference sequence). The CDR3 runs 16 residues. CDR3 bases: TGTGCCAGCGCCCCGCTCTTCGGGTCGGCTAACTATGGCTACACCTTC. Its protein is CASAPLFGSANYGYTF.

CDR3 loop: CASSLDASPSEQYF. DNA for the CDR3: TGCGCCAGCAGCTTGGATGCTAGCCCCAGCGAGCAGTACTTC. The chain has TRBV5-1 and TRBJ2-7, with D possibly matching TRBD2 (5 bases). This CDR3 is built from 14 residues. The germline V and J ends were trimmed by 0 bases and 6 bases, with 13 bases remaining between them. CDR1 is SGHRS and CDR2 is YFSETQ in the germline V gene.

This rearrangement joins TRBV7-9 to TRBJ2-3, with D possibly being TRBD2 (5 bases). Trimming shortened V by 5 bases and J by 2 bases, and 11 bases separated the two germline ends. This CDR3 has 14 amino acids. CDR1 is SEHNR and CDR2 is FQNEAQ in the germline V gene (reference sequence). CDR3 in DNA: TGTGCCAGCAGCCCCTTGGACTTCACAGATACGCAGTATTTT. Translating gives CASSPLDFTDTQYF.

The chain recombines TRBV7-9 with TRBJ1-3, with D possibly being TRBD1 (5 bases). CDR3 length equals 16 residues. Deletions cut 1 base from V and 0 bases from J, with 10 bases between. Germline values: CDR1 SEHNR, CDR2 FQNEAQ (reference sequence). The CDR3 protein is CASSLVQGISGNTIYF. For the CDR3, the DNA is TGTGCCAGCAGCTTAGTTCAGGGTATCTCTGGAAACACCATATATTTT.

The rearrangement links TRBV6-6 to TRBJ1-5; D call uncertain. Trimming took 0 bases from V and 7 from J, leaving 10 bases between them. This CDR3 has 14 amino acids. Germline V gene lookup returns CDR1 MNHNY and CDR2 SVGAGI (reference sequence). CDR3 protein: CASSYSRSVQPQHF. CDR3 DNA sequence: TGTGCCAGCAGTTACTCGAGGAGCGTCCAGCCCCAGCATTTT.

The genes are TRBV6-1 and TRBJ2-7; possible D gene TRBD2, 6 bases. This CDR3 has 13 amino acids. Germline V lookup: CDR1 MNHNS, CDR2 SASEGT. Trimming shortened V by 3 bases and J by 11 bases, and 17 bases separated the two germline ends. CDR3 loop: CASSDRGMRRKYF. DNA of the CDR3: TGTGCCAGCAGTGATCGGGGGATGAGGAGGAAGTACTTC.

V gene TRBV6-1 combines with J gene TRBJ2-7; unclear D gene. The CDR3 sequence is 11 residues long. The germline V gene encodes CDR1 MNHNS and CDR2 SASEGT. V lost 4 bases and J 4 bases, leaving 5 bases between the germline ends. The chain's CDR3 is CASSGEYEQYF. CDR3 sequence (DNA): TGTGCCAGCAGTGGAGAATACGAGCAGTACTTC.

This clone was counted between two and nine times. V and J are TRBV19 and TRBJ1-1, with D perhaps TRBD1 (5 bases). The CDR3 spans 14 residues. Germline values: CDR1 LNHDA, CDR2 SQIVND (reference sequence). V lost 8 bases and J 5 bases, leaving 18 bases between the germline ends. The CDR3 DNA follows: TGTGCCAGTCTACCTGGGGCCCGTAGGACTGAAGCTTTCTTT. The encoded protein is CASLPGARRTEAFF.

The rearrangement uses TRBV5-4 and TRBJ1-2; 9 bases are shared with TRBD1. Germline trimming cut 3 bases from V and 6 bases from J; bases unmatched to any gene: 12. Looked up from germline, CDR1 is SGHNT and CDR2 is YYREEE (reference sequence). This CDR3 region has 16 residues. Here the CDR3 reads CASSYPGQGLKDGYTF. The CDR3 DNA sequence: TGTGCCAGCAGCTACCCGGGACAGGGCTTAAAGGATGGCTACACCTTC.

This chain uses TRBV19 with TRBJ2-3; no definite D call. This CDR3 is 11 amino acids long. CDR1 and CDR2 (germline): LNHDA, SQIVND (reference sequence). Deletions cut 10 bases from V and 6 bases from J, with 11 bases between. The CDR3 protein is CATAAGDTQYF. CDR3 nucleotides: TGTGCCACCGCCGCCGGGGATACGCAGTATTTT.